These 22 T cell receptor beta chains originate from one sample sequenced in a study of blood T cell repertoires in COVID-19. Sequencing was performed with immunoSEQ multiplex PCR; in TCRdb, only in-frame clones are kept and a portion is missing. The top ten hold roughly 22% of the sample, which has 95,000 or so clones, roughly 80% seen once. The sequencing sample was made of peripheral blood. The receptors derive from a human donor in a cohort sampled during active COVID-19.

V usage is TRBV15 and J usage is TRBJ2-5; 7 nucleotides match TRBD1. Germline trimming cut 0 bases from V and 4 bases from J; bases unmatched to any gene: 8. The CDR3 has 16 residues. Looked up from germline, CDR1 is LNHNV and CDR2 is YYDKDF (reference sequence). The CDR3 reads CATSRDLGTERETQYF. In nucleotides, the CDR3 is TGTGCCACCAGCAGAGATCTTGGGACAGAGCGAGAGACCCAGTACTTC.

This clone has a handful of counts. The chain carries TRBV27 and TRBJ2-7; 9 nucleotides match TRBD1. The V gene's germline CDR1 is MNHEY and CDR2 SMNVEV (reference sequence). V was clipped by 2 bases and J by 5 bases; unmatched bases: 7. CDR3 length: 15 residues. DNA of the CDR3: TGTGCCAGCAGTTTACGGACAGGGGAGACCGACGAGCAGTACTTC. Residues: CASSLRTGETDEQYF.

This clone was seen a handful of times. The chain combines TRBV7-8 with TRBJ2-7; the D is unclear. CDR1 is SGHVS, CDR2 FQNEAQ, per germline. The V and J ends lost 5 bases and 0 bases respectively, with 5 bases between them. The CDR3 has 12 residues. The DNA of the CDR3 is TGTGCCAGCAGCGCCAGCTCCTACGAGCAGTACTTC. This sequence encodes CASSASSYEQYF.

The CDR3 reads CASSAPPPSGEGGDTQYF. In DNA form, the CDR3 reads TGTGCCAGCAGCGCGCCCCCACCTAGCGGGGAGGGAGGAGATACGCAGTATTTT. The V gene is TRBV14, the J gene TRBJ2-3, with 9 bases fitting TRBD2. There are 18 residues in the CDR3. V was pared by 5 bases and J by 5 bases, with 17 bases of the junction left unmatched. Germline-derived CDR1 and CDR2 are SGHDN and FVKESK.

On this clone: At one end, the junction sequence differs from germline, possibly due to a read error. The CDR3 coding sequence is TGTGCCAGCAGCTTTCAACCAGGGGGAAACAGTGAAGCTTTCTTT. It codes for CASSFQPGGNSEAFF. The chain recombines TRBV7-8 with TRBJ1-1; 7 positions match TRBD1. CDR1 SGHVS and CDR2 FQNEAQ come from the germline V gene. The CDR3 contains 15 residues. The full variable domain, in which reference TRBV7-8 and TRBJ1-1 provide the parts outside the CDR3, is GAGVSQSPRYKVAKRGQDVALRCDPISGHVSLFWYQQALGQGPEFLTYFQNEAQLDKSGLPSDRFFAERPEGSVSTLKIQRTQQEDSAVYLCASSFQPGGNSEAFFGQGTRLTVV.

The genes are TRBV7-9 and TRBJ2-3; 8 nucleotides align to TRBD2. Germline loops: CDR1 SEHNR, CDR2 FQNEAQ (reference sequence). This CDR3 has 15 amino acids. Losses at the gene ends were 5 bases for V and 3 bases for J; bases not matched to a gene: 7. For the CDR3, the DNA is TGTGCCAGCAGCCAGCGGGGACTAGTGACAGATACGCAGTATTTT. Translation: CASSQRGLVTDTQYF.

The chain uses TRBV5-1 and TRBJ1-1; D may be TRBD1 (5 bases). Trimming shortened V by 0 bases and J by 2 bases, and 11 bases separated the two germline ends. CDR1 is SGHRS and CDR2 is YFSETQ in the germline V gene. CDR3 length: 15 amino acids. The CDR3: CASSLAFRVNTEAFF. CDR3 coding DNA: TGCGCCAGCAGCTTGGCGTTCAGGGTTAACACTGAAGCTTTCTTT.

CDR3 nucleotide sequence: TGTGCCAGTAGTCCGGGACAGGGGCACACTGAAGCTTTCTTT. Translation gives CASSPGQGHTEAFF. The chain carries TRBV19 and TRBJ1-1, with TRBD1 matching 10 bases. Losses at the gene ends were 5 bases for V and 3 bases for J; bases not matched to a gene: 3. Germline lookup yields CDR1 LNHDA and CDR2 SQIVND (reference sequence). There are 14 residues in the CDR3.

This chain connects TRBV19 to TRBJ1-5; the D gene is possibly TRBD1 (6 bases). Germline V gene sequence: CDR1 LNHDA, CDR2 SQIVND (reference sequence). The CDR3 has 20 residues. V lost 0 bases to trimming and J lost 2 bases, with 23 bases between them. This chain's CDR3 is CASSIDFVGGVRVGNQPQHF. CDR3 sequence (DNA): TGTGCCAGTAGTATAGATTTTGTAGGGGGTGTCAGGGTGGGCAATCAGCCCCAGCATTTT.

This clone was recorded only once. This chain joins TRBV10-3 and TRBJ2-7, with D perhaps TRBD1 (6 bases). This CDR3 has 16 residues. CDR1 is ENHRY, CDR2 SYGVKD, per germline. The ends were cut back, 0 bases at V and 7 bases at J, with 19 bases in the middle. CDR3 nucleotides: TGTGCCATCAGTGAGTCCGCTGAGGGGACAAGAGGTGAGCAGTACTTC. Protein sequence: CAISESAEGTRGEQYF.

The chain is built from TRBV13 and TRBJ1-1; 9 nucleotides match TRBD1. Germline loops: CDR1 PRHDT, CDR2 FYEKMQ (reference sequence). The CDR3 has 14 amino acids. The trim removed 7 bases at V and 1 base at J, leaving 4 bases unmatched. The CDR3 spells CASTRDRANTEAFF. The CDR3 region has the DNA TGTGCCAGCACCCGGGACAGGGCGAACACTGAAGCTTTCTTT. The whole variable domain, remainder taken from reference TRBV13 and TRBJ1-1, is AAGVIQSPRHLIKEKRETATLKCYPIPRHDTVYWYQQGPGQDPQFLISFYEKMQSDKGSIPDRFSAQQFSDYHSELNMSSLELGDSALYFCASTRDRANTEAFFGQGTRLTVV.

The chain uses TRBV5-8 and TRBJ1-2; 9 bases map to TRBD1. V was clipped by 4 bases and J by 4 bases; unmatched bases: 5. The CDR3 totals 14 residues. In germline, CDR1 is SGHTS, CDR2 YDEGEE. The CDR3 region has the DNA TGTGCCAGCAGCCCGGGACAGGGAGGCTATGGCTACACCTTC. Translation gives CASSPGQGGYGYTF.

The CDR3 sequence: CSVETGGREQYF. CDR3 in DNA: TGCAGCGTGGAAACAGGGGGTCGCGAGCAGTACTTC. The V and J genes are TRBV29-1 and TRBJ2-7; 8 bases agree with TRBD1. The germline CDR1 and CDR2 sequences are SQVTM and ANQGSEA. The CDR3 runs 12 residues. The V and J ends lost 6 bases and 6 bases, in that order; junction bases with no gene match: 7.

The CDR3 region has the DNA TGTGCCAGCAGCCGGGACAGCAACTATGGCTACACCTTC. It yields the protein CASSRDSNYGYTF. The rearrangement links TRBV9 to TRBJ1-2; 7 nucleotides agree with TRBD1. The germline gives CDR1 SGDLS, CDR2 YYNGEE. The CDR3 consists of 13 residues. V trimming: 4 bases; J trimming: 2 bases; junction bases outside the gene matches: 2.

The CDR3 is CASSLAGGSYNEQFF. The CDR3 nucleotides are TGTGCCAGTAGTCTAGCGGGAGGCTCCTACAATGAGCAGTTCTTC. The chain carries TRBV19 and TRBJ2-1; TRBD2 agrees at 11 bases. This CDR3 spans 15 amino acids. Germline lookup yields CDR1 LNHDA and CDR2 SQIVND (reference sequence). V lost 5 bases and J lost 0; bases outside the gene matches: 0. The whole variable domain, filled in from reference TRBV19 and TRBJ2-1, reads DGGITQSPKYLFRKEGQNVTLSCEQNLNHDAMYWYRQDPGQGLRLIYYSQIVNDFQKGDIAEGYSVSREKKESFPLTVTSAQKNPTAFYLCASSLAGGSYNEQFFGPGTRLTVL.

The chain links TRBV28 to TRBJ1-2; 7 nucleotides match TRBD1. Germline CDR1 and CDR2: MDHEN and SYDVKM. The V segment lost 5 bases and the J segment 4 bases; nucleotides outside the gene matches: 7. The length of the CDR3 is 14 residues. CDR3 DNA sequence: TGTGCCAGCAGTGCAACAGGGGCTTCCTATGGCTACACCTTC. Protein sequence: CASSATGASYGYTF.

The chain combines TRBV4-2 with TRBJ2-2, with 8 bases identical to TRBD2. Losses at the gene ends were 4 bases for V and 5 bases for J; bases not matched to a gene: 6. The length of the CDR3 is 15 residues. Germline lookup yields CDR1 LGHNA and CDR2 YNFKEQ. CDR3 coding DNA: TGTGCCAGCAGCCCAGGCGGGGGGAGAACCGGGGAGCTGTTTTTT. Translating it yields CASSPGGGRTGELFF.

This chain uses TRBV11-2 with TRBJ2-3; 11 bases fit TRBD2. The CDR3 covers 15 residues. Germline V CDR1 and CDR2: SGHAT, FQNNGV. Trimming at V came to 2 bases and at J to 5 bases, leaving 3 bases not matched to a gene. The DNA for the CDR3 is TGTGCCAGCAGCTTAACCGGGACTAGCGGAGATACGCAGTATTTT. As protein: CASSLTGTSGDTQYF.

This clone occurred a few times. The V gene is TRBV10-1, the J gene TRBJ1-2; 7 bases line up with TRBD1. Germline-derived CDR1 and CDR2 are WNHNN and SYGVQD (reference sequence). The CDR3 is made up of 18 amino acids. The trim removed 0 bases at V and 1 base at J, leaving 11 bases unmatched. CDR3 loop: CASSESGAFDRDNYGYTF. In DNA form, the CDR3 reads TGCGCCAGCAGTGAGTCGGGGGCATTTGACAGGGATAACTATGGCTACACCTTC.

The rearrangement uses TRBV5-1 and TRBJ2-2; TRBD2 matches 10 bases. Looked up from germline, CDR1 is SGHRS and CDR2 is YFSETQ. This CDR3 is 16 amino acids long. V lost 1 base and J lost 4; bases outside the gene matches: 4. CDR3 loop: CASSLPSGSSTGELFF. The DNA for the CDR3 is TGCGCCAGCAGCTTGCCTAGCGGGAGTTCCACCGGGGAGCTGTTTTTT.

This CDR3 reads CASSPGGRLPTFGELFF. As DNA, the CDR3 is TGTGCCAGCAGCCCCGGGGGGCGGCTCCCCACGTTTGGGGAGCTGTTTTTT. V is TRBV7-3 and J is TRBJ2-2; weak D call: TRBD2 (7 bases). V shed 5 bases and J shed 8 bases, with 24 bases lying between them. There are 17 residues in the CDR3. Germline V gene lookup returns CDR1 SGHTA and CDR2 FQGTGA.

The V gene is TRBV3-1 (or the pseudogene TRBV3-2), the J gene TRBJ1-2, with TRBD1 matching 8 bases. This CDR3 contains 14 residues. CDR1 is LGHDT and CDR2 is YNNKEL in the germline V gene (reference sequence). V shed 4 bases, J shed 6 bases, and the junction held 7 bases outside the gene matches. CDR3 protein: CASSPWTGSDGYTF. CDR3 nucleotides: TGTGCCAGCAGCCCTTGGACAGGGTCCGATGGCTACACCTTC.